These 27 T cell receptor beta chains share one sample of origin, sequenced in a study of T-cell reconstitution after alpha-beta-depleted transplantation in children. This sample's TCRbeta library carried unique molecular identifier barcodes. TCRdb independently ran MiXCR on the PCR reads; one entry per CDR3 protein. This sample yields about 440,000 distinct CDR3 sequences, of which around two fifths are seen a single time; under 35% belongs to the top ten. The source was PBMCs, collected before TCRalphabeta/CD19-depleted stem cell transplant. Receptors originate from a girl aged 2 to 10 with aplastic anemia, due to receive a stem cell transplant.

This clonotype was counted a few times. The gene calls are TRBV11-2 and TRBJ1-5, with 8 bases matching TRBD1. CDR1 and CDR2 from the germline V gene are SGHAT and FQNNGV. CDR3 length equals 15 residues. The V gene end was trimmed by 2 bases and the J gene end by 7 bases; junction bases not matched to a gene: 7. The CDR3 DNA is TGTGCCAGCAGCTTAAGTTCTGACAGGGGCCAGCCCCAGCATTTT. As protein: CASSLSSDRGQPQHF.

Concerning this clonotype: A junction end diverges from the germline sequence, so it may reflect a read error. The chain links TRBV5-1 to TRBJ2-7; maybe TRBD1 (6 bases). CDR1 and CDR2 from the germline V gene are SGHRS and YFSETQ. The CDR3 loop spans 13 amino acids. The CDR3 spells CASTLLGGYEQYF. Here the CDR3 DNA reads TGCGCCAGCACCTTGTTAGGGGGCTACGAGCAGTACTTC.

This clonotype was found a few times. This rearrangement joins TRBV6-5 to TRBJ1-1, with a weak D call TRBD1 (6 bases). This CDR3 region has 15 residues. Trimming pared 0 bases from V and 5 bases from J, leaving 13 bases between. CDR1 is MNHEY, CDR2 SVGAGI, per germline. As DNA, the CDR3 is TGTGCCAGCAGTTACTCTTTGGGGGGCCAGACTGAAGCTTTCTTT. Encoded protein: CASSYSLGGQTEAFF.

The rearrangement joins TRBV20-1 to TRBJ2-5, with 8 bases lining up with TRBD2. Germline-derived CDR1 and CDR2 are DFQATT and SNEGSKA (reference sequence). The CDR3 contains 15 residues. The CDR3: CSASGDRGGYGTQYF. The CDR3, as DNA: TGCAGCGCATCGGGGGACCGGGGGGGGTATGGGACCCAGTACTTC.

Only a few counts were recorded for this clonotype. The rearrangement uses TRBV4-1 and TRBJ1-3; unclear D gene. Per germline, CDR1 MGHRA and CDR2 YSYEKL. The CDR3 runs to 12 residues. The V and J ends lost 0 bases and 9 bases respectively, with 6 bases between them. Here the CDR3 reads CASSQDSRTIYF. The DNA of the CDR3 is TGCGCCAGCAGCCAAGACTCTCGCACCATATATTTT.

The CDR3 DNA is TGTGCCATCAGTCCGACAGGGCTGAACTATGGCTACACCTTC. Protein product: CAISPTGLNYGYTF. This chain uses TRBV10-3 with TRBJ1-2; 7 positions match TRBD1. The V gene's germline CDR1 is ENHRY and CDR2 SYGVKD. The J segment lost 2 bases and the V segment lost 5 bases, leaving 5 bases of the junction unmatched. The CDR3 is 14 residues long.

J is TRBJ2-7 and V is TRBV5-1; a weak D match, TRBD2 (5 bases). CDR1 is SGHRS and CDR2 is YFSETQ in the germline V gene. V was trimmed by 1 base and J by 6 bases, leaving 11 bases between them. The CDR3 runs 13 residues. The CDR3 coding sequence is TGCGCCAGCAGCTTGTCCCCTGGAGGCGAGCAGTACTTC. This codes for CASSLSPGGEQYF.

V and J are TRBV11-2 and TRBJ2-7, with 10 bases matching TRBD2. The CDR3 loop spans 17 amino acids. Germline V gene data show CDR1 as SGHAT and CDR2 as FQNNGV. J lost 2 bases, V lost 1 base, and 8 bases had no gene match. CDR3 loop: CASSLGSGRTTPYEQYF. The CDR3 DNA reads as TGTGCCAGCAGCTTAGGTAGCGGGAGGACTACCCCCTACGAGCAGTACTTC. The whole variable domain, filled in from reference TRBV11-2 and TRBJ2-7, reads EAGVAQSPRYKIIEKRQSVAFWCNPISGHATLYWYQQILGQGPKLLIQFQNNGVVDDSQLPKDRFSAERLKGVDSTLKIQPAKLEDSAVYLCASSLGSGRTTPYEQYFGPGTRLTVT.

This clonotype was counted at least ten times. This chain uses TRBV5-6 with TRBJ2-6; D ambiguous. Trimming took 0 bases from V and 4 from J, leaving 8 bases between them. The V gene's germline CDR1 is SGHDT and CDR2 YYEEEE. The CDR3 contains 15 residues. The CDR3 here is CASSLGGVGANVLTF. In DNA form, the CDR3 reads TGTGCCAGCAGCTTGGGTGGGGTCGGGGCCAACGTCCTGACTTTC.

As DNA, the CDR3 is TGCAGCGTTGATGGCCCGGATGGCACCGGGGAGCTGTTTTTT. Its translation: CSVDGPDGTGELFF. The chain uses TRBV29-1 and TRBJ2-2; D is unresolved. This CDR3 comprises 14 residues. Germline loops: CDR1 SQVTM, CDR2 ANQGSEA. Trimming removed 3 bases at V and 4 bases at J, with 12 bases between.

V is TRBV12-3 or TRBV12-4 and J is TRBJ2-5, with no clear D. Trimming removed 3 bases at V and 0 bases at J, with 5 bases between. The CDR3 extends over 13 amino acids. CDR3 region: CASSFTDQETQYF. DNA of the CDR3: TGTGCCAGCAGTTTCACGGACCAAGAGACCCAGTACTTC.

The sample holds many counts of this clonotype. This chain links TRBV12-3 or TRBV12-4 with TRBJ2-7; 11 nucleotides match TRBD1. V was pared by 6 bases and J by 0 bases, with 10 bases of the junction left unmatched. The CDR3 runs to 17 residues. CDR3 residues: CASRFGQGASSSYEQYF. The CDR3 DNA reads TGTGCCAGCAGATTCGGACAGGGGGCCTCAAGCTCCTACGAGCAGTACTTC.

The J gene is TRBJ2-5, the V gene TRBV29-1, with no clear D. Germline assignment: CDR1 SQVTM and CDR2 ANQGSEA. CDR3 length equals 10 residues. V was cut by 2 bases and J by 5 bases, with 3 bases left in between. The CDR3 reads CSVEMETQYF. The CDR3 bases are TGCAGCGTTGAAATGGAGACCCAGTACTTC.

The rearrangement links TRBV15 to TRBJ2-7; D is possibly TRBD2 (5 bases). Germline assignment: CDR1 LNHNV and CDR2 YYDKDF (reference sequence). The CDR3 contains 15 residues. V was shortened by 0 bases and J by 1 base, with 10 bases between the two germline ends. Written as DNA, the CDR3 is TGTGCCACCAGCAGAGAAAGGACTCAATCCTACGAGCAGTACTTC. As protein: CATSRERTQSYEQYF.

For the CDR3, the DNA is TGCAGCGTTCAACGGTTAGGGATTGGGGAGACCCAGTACTTC. Its protein is CSVQRLGIGETQYF. The chain carries TRBV29-1 and TRBJ2-5; D remains ambiguous. There are 14 residues in the CDR3. V lost 5 bases, J lost 5 bases, and 18 bases lay in between. Germline V gene data show CDR1 as SQVTM and CDR2 as ANQGSEA.

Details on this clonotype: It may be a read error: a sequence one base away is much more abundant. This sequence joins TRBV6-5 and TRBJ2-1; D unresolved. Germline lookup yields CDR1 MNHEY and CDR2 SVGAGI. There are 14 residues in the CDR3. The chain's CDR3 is CASSYMGSYDEQFF. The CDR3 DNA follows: TGTGCCAGCAGTTACATGGGCTCCTACGATGAGCAGTTCTTC.

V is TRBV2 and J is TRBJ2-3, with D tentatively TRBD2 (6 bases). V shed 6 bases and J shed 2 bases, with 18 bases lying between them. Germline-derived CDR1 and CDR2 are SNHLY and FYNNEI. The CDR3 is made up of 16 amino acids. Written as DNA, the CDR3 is TGTGCCAGCAGCGACGCGCCTAGCGATAACACAGATACGCAGTATTTT. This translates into CASSDAPSDNTDTQYF.

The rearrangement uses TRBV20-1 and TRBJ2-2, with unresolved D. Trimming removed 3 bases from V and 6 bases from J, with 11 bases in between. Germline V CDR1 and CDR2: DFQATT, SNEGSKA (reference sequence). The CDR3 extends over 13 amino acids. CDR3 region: CSARKDGPGELFF. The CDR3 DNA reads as TGCAGTGCTAGGAAGGACGGTCCCGGGGAGCTGTTTTTT.

CDR3 sequence: CSASGGLAGNYEQYF. For the CDR3, the DNA is TGCAGTGCTAGTGGGGGACTAGCGGGGAACTACGAGCAGTACTTC. J is TRBJ2-7 and V is TRBV20-1; TRBD2 aligns across 13 bases. The CDR3 loop spans 15 amino acids. Germline-derived CDR1 and CDR2 are DFQATT and SNEGSKA (reference sequence). Trimming cost V 3 bases and J 3 bases; bases outside gene matches: 5.

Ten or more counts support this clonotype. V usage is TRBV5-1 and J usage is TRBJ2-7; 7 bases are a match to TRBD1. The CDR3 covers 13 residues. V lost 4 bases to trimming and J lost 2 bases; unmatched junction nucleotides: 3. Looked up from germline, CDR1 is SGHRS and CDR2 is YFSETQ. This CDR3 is CASSLDRAYEQYF. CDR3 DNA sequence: TGCGCCAGCAGCCTAGACAGGGCCTACGAGCAGTACTTC. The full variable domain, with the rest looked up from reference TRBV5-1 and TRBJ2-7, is KAGVTQTPRYLIKTRGQQVTLSCSPISGHRSVSWYQQTPGQGLQFLFEYFSETQRNKGNFPGRFSGRQFSNSRSEMNVSTLELGDSALYLCASSLDRAYEQYFGPGTRLTVT.

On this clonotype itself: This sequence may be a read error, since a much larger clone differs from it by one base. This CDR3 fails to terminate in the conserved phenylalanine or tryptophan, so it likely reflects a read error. The CDR3 DNA reads as TGTGCCAGCAGCTTAGAGTTTGGCGGGAACACCGGGGAGCTGTTTTCT. Translating gives CASSLEFGGNTGELFS. This sequence joins TRBV11-2 and TRBJ2-2, with no clear D. The germline gives CDR1 SGHAT, CDR2 FQNNGV. Trimming removed 0 bases at V and 1 base at J, with 9 bases between. The CDR3 loop spans 16 amino acids.

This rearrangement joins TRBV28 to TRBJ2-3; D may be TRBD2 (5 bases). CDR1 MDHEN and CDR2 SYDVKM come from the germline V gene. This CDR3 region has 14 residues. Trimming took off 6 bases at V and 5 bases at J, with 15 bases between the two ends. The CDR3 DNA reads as TGTGCCAGCAGGTCCCGGAGGAGGATAGATACGCAGTATTTT. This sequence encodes CASRSRRRIDTQYF. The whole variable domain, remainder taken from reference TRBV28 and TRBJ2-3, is DVKVTQSSRYLVKRTGEKVFLECVQDMDHENMFWYRQDPGLGLRLIYFSYDVKMKEKGDIPEGYSVSREKKERFSLILESASTNQTSMYLCASRSRRRIDTQYFGPGTRLTVL.

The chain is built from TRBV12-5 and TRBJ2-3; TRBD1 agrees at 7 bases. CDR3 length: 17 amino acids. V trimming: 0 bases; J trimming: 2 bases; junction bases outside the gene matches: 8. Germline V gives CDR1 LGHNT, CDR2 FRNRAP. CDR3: CASGLVTAGGSTDTQYF. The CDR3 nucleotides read TGTGCTAGTGGTTTGGTAACGGCAGGGGGTTCCACAGATACGCAGTATTTT.

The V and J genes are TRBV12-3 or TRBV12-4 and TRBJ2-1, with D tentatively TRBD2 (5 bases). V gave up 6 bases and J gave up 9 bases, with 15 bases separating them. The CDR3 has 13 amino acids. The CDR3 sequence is CASSSHGETEQFF. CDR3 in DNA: TGTGCCAGCAGCTCACACGGGGAGACTGAGCAGTTCTTC.

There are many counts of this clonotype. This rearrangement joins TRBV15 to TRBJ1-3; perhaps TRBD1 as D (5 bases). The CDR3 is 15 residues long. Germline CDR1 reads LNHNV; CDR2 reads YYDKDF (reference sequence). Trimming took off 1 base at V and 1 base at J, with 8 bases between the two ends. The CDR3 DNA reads TGTGCCACCAGCAGAGCGGGGGAATCTGGAAACACCATATATTTT. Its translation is CATSRAGESGNTIYF.

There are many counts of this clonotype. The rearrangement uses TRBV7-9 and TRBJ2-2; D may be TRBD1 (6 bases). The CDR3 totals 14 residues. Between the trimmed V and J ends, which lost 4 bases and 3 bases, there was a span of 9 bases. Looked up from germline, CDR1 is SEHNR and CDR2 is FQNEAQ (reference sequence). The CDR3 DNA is TGTGCCAGCAGCTCCTACAGGGACACCGGGGAGCTGTTTTTT. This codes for CASSSYRDTGELFF. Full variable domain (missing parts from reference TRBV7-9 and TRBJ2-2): DTGVSQNPRHKITKRGQNVTFRCDPISEHNRLYWYRQTLGQGPEFLTYFQNEAQLEKSRLLSDRFSAERPKGSFSTLEIQRTEQGDSAMYLCASSSYRDTGELFFGEGSRLTVL.

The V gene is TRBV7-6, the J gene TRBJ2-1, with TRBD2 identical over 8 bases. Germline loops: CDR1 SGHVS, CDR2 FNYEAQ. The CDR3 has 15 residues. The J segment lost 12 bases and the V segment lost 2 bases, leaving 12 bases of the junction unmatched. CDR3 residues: CASSLYRGGKNWQFF. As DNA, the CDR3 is TGTGCCAGCAGCTTATACCGGGGGGGGAAGAATTGGCAGTTCTTC.